A selection of T cell receptor beta chains follows, all from one sample in a study of T cell changes during pregnancy in multiple sclerosis. Assay: immunoSEQ multiplex PCR; the TCRdb copy retains only in-frame clones and omits some. The data show 35,000 to 50,000 clones, 70% to 90% seen once. The sequenced sample was CD4+ T cells from peripheral blood mononuclear cells, obtained in the first trimester of pregnancy. The receptors were gathered from a female donor with multiple sclerosis, enrolled in a pregnancy study. Each CDR3 is given with its conserved first and last residue. The order of the fields is clone size, V gene, D gene, J gene, CDR3 protein, CDR3 DNA. The D gene is left open where the match is weak. Size is omitted from some rows. Given values are once, few, many or a class for expanded clones.

size: -; V: TRBV18; D: TRBD2; J: TRBJ2-2; CDR3: CASSRSSPSGGHTGELFF; DNA: TGTGCCAGCTCACGATCCTCGCCTTCGGGGGGGCACACCGGGGAGCTGTTTTTT
size: few; V: TRBV9; D: TRBD2; J: TRBJ2-2; CDR3: CASSRGGESSGELFF; DNA: TGTGCCAGCAGCCGGGGGGGGGAGTCTTCTGGGGAGCTGTTTTTT
size: -; V: TRBV6-5; D: -; J: TRBJ2-7; CDR3: CASSYGRSSYEQYF; DNA: TGTGCCAGCAGTTACGGGAGGAGCTCCTACGAGCAGTACTTC
size: -; V: TRBV21-1; D: -; J: TRBJ2-7; CDR3: CASSSRAGEDLYEQYF; DNA: TGTGCCAGCAGCTCTCGGGCAGGGGAAGACCTCTACGAGCAGTACTTC
size: -; V: TRBV29-1; D: -; J: TRBJ2-7; CDR3: CSVVGGFEGLEQYF; DNA: TGCAGCGTTGTGGGGGGATTTGAGGGATTGGAGCAGTACTTC
size: -; V: TRBV27; D: TRBD1; J: TRBJ1-2; CDR3: CASKQGASGYTF; DNA: TGTGCCAGCAAGCAGGGGGCGTCGGGCTACACCTTC
size: few; V: TRBV7-9; D: TRBD2; J: TRBJ2-1; CDR3: CASSLGTSGIDEQFF; DNA: TGTGCCAGCAGCCTGGGGACTAGCGGGATAGATGAGCAGTTCTTC
size: -; V: TRBV14; D: TRBD2; J: TRBJ2-7; CDR3: CASSQDPAGVGEQYF; DNA: TGTGCCAGCAGCCAAGATCCAGCGGGAGTGGGAGAGCAGTACTTC
size: -; V: TRBV9; D: TRBD1; J: TRBJ2-1; CDR3: CASSVYQGAVSDEQFF; DNA: TGTGCCAGCAGCGTGTACCAGGGGGCGGTTAGTGATGAGCAGTTCTTC
size: -; V: TRBV19; D: -; J: TRBJ1-3; CDR3: CASSGVGQGYTIYF; DNA: TGTGCCAGTAGCGGAGTAGGACAAGGGTACACCATATATTTT
size: -; V: TRBV12-5; D: TRBD1; J: TRBJ1-1; CDR3: CASGNRGGGRTEAFF; DNA: TGTGCTAGTGGCAATCGAGGGGGCGGAAGGACTGAAGCTTTCTTT
size: -; V: TRBV30; D: -; J: TRBJ2-7; CDR3: CAWKAGIEQYF; DNA: TGTGCCTGGAAGGCGGGGATTGAGCAGTACTTC
size: few; V: TRBV7-8; D: -; J: TRBJ2-7; CDR3: CASSQGRTPPYEQYF; DNA: TGTGCCAGCAGCCAAGGGAGGACGCCCCCTTACGAGCAGTACTTC
size: -; V: TRBV6-1; D: TRBD2; J: TRBJ2-1; CDR3: CASSGGLAKGNEQFF; DNA: TGTGCCAGCAGTGGAGGACTAGCGAAAGGGAATGAGCAGTTCTTC
size: -; V: TRBV2; D: -; J: TRBJ2-3; CDR3: CASSGRGGVDTQYF; DNA: TGTGCCAGCAGTGGAAGGGGCGGAGTAGATACGCAGTATTTT
size: -; V: TRBV7-3; D: -; J: TRBJ2-1; CDR3: CASSFGSASYNEQFF; DNA: TGTGCCAGCAGCTTCGGGAGTGCATCCTACAATGAGCAGTTCTTC
size: -; V: TRBV5-1; D: -; J: TRBJ1-2; CDR3: CASSFQGLDGYTF; DNA: TGCGCCAGCAGCTTTCAGGGGTTGGATGGCTACACCTTC
size: few; V: TRBV6-6; D: -; J: TRBJ1-1; CDR3: CASSYTVSGTEAFF; DNA: TGTGCCAGCAGTTACACAGTGTCTGGCACTGAAGCTTTCTTT
size: -; V: TRBV27; D: TRBD1; J: TRBJ1-3; CDR3: CASSKTGYGNTIYF; DNA: TGTGCCAGCAGTAAGACAGGGTATGGAAACACCATATATTTT
size: -; V: TRBV2; D: TRBD2; J: TRBJ2-3; CDR3: CASSAERGSGTQYF; DNA: TGTGCCAGCAGTGCAGAGCGGGGGTCGGGTACGCAGTATTTT
size: -; V: TRBV5-1; D: -; J: TRBJ2-6; CDR3: CASRLGGSGANVLTF; DNA: TGCGCCAGCAGACTGGGGGGATCTGGGGCCAACGTCCTGACTTTC
size: -; V: TRBV5-6; D: TRBD2; J: TRBJ2-1; CDR3: CASSRTGLGGNEQFF; DNA: TGTGCCAGCAGCAGAACGGGACTAGGGGGCAATGAGCAGTTCTTC
size: -; V: TRBV5-1; D: -; J: TRBJ1-2; CDR3: CASSLEGLNYGYTF; DNA: TGCGCCAGCAGCTTGGAGGGGCTTAACTATGGCTACACCTTC
size: -; V: TRBV28; D: -; J: TRBJ1-2; CDR3: CASSLGQRIYGYTF; DNA: TGTGCCAGCAGTTTAGGGCAGCGGATCTATGGCTACACCTTC
size: -; V: TRBV19; D: TRBD2; J: TRBJ2-7; CDR3: CASSPRLAGGLPFSSEQYF; DNA: TGTGCCAGTAGTCCCAGACTAGCGGGAGGGCTCCCCTTCTCCAGCGAGCAGTACTTC
size: -; V: TRBV2; D: -; J: TRBJ2-5; CDR3: CASSPTGIGETQYF; DNA: TGTGCCAGCAGTCCTACAGGGATTGGAGAGACCCAGTACTTC
size: -; V: TRBV9; D: TRBD2; J: TRBJ2-2; CDR3: CASSLLGLAGGTGELFF; DNA: TGTGCCAGCAGCTTACTTGGACTAGCGGGAGGAACCGGGGAGCTGTTTTTT
size: -; V: TRBV5-1; D: TRBD2; J: TRBJ2-3; CDR3: CAKLGLAGRTDTQYF; DNA: TGCGCCAAGTTGGGACTAGCGGGACGCACAGATACGCAGTATTTT
size: -; V: TRBV18; D: TRBD1; J: TRBJ2-3; CDR3: CASSTRTGNADTQYF; DNA: TGTGCCAGCTCAACAAGGACAGGGAACGCAGATACGCAGTATTTT
size: -; V: TRBV19; D: TRBD1; J: TRBJ1-5; CDR3: CASTNSGQGLSQPQHF; DNA: TGTGCCAGTACCAACTCAGGACAGGGTTTAAGTCAGCCCCAGCATTTT
size: -; V: TRBV7-2; D: -; J: TRBJ2-3; CDR3: CASSPTESVTQYF; DNA: TGTGCCAGCAGCCCTACTGAATCGGTCACGCAGTATTTT